This T cell receptor beta chain comes out of a study of blood T cell repertoires in COVID-19. Study as a whole: The United States, Italy and Spain supplied acute and convalescent COVID-19 samples. In each case, the material was cDNA or gDNA derived from T cells, B-cell-depleted T cells, or PBMCs.

The table came from immunoSEQ multiplex PCR; TCRdb's copy has only in-frame clones and leaves some out. Of approximately 290,000 clones listed, approximately 85% were seen once; the top ten hold 0.7% to 0.9%. The Seattle site enrolled patients during active infection and followed them longitudinally. The germline V gene has CDR1 MNHEY and CDR2 SVGAGI. The CDR3 is 15 amino acids. Trimming cost V 8 bases and J 4 bases; bases outside gene matches: 12. Sequences were obtained from peripheral blood. The clonotype comes from a human donor with COVID-19, enrolled during active disease. The donor label of this sample is uncertain. The V and J genes are TRBV6-5 and TRBJ1-1; 8 nucleotides line up with TRBD1. CDR3 loop: CASRDQGAGGTEAFF. The CDR3 region has the DNA TGTGCCAGCCGAGACCAGGGGGCCGGTGGCACTGAAGCTTTCTTT.